This TCR beta chain was recorded in a study of low-dose radiotherapy and immunotherapy resistance in tumors. Study as a whole: For Cohort 1, fractions of 0.5 Gy were given every 2 weeks, reaching 6.5 Gy overall. Treatment consisted of nivolumab 240 mg every two weeks and ipilimumab 1 mg/kg every six weeks, given intravenously to patients. Patients took aspirin 300 mg by mouth once daily. This continued for four cycles, starting on cycle 1 day 1.

Alpha- and beta-chain coverage of first-strand cDNA came from TRAV- and TRBV-specific primers. For amplifying TCRs, the PCR ran for 15 to 20 cycles with Phusion, which was used together with a constant-region primer and the adapter on the V primers. TCRdb redid the calling of the reads with MiXCR, one entry per CDR3 protein. The sample has some 40,000 distinct CDR3 sequences; around 20% are singletons. Sample time point: after trial treatment. Described treatment: LDRT plus nivolumab, ipilimumab, low-dose cyclophosphamide and aspirin (RACIN trial). The donors' regimen was nivolumab, ipilimumab, aspirin, low-dose cyclophosphamide and low-dose radiotherapy. This clonotype was found many times. CDR3 length equals 16 residues. Germline V gene sequence: CDR1 MDHEN, CDR2 SYDVKM. The ends were cut back, 1 base at V and 1 base at J, with 11 bases in the middle.

The material sequenced was PBMCs, taken after low-dose radiotherapy plus immunotherapy. This rearrangement joins TRBV28 to TRBJ2-4; D is uncertain. The receptor was isolated from a female donor with ovarian cancer. CDR3 sequence (DNA): TGTGCCAGCAGTTTATCTTCGCTGGGGGCCAAAAACATTCAGTACTTC. This encodes CASSLSSLGAKNIQYF.